A single sample is the source of the 14 T cell receptor beta chains below, sequenced in a study of blood T cell repertoires in COVID-19. Sequencing was performed with immunoSEQ multiplex PCR; in TCRdb, only in-frame clones are kept and a portion is missing. Of around 68,000 clones in the sample, 80% to 90% were seen once. Sequencing was done on a sample of peripheral blood. All receptors derive from a woman between 45 and 60 years old with acute or convalescent COVID-19.

DNA for the CDR3: TGTGCCTGGAGTGTACTAGCGGGAGGCACAGATACGCAGTATTTT. Protein product: CAWSVLAGGTDTQYF. The chain joins TRBV30 to TRBJ2-3; 11 bases agree with TRBD2. This CDR3 is built from 15 residues. CDR1 is GTSNPN, CDR2 SVGIG, per germline (reference sequence). V lost 0 bases and J lost 1; bases outside the gene matches: 0.

This chain connects TRBV7-9 to TRBJ2-7; TRBD2 matches 10 bases. J lost 4 bases, V lost 2 bases, and 2 bases had no gene match. Germline CDR1 is SEHNR and CDR2 is FQNEAQ (reference sequence). The CDR3 sequence is 14 residues long. CDR3 bases: TGTGCCAGCAGCTTAAGCGGGAGGGCGTACGAGCAGTACTTC. Translated: CASSLSGRAYEQYF.

This sequence joins TRBV6-1 and TRBJ1-1; TRBD1 aligns across 7 bases. The trim removed 3 bases at V and 7 bases at J, leaving 8 bases unmatched. The CDR3 spans 14 residues. Germline CDR1 and CDR2: MNHNS and SASEGT. The CDR3: CASSDPGTVLEAFF. DNA for the CDR3: TGTGCCAGCAGTGATCCTGGGACAGTACTTGAAGCTTTCTTT.

The chain is built from TRBV10-2 and TRBJ1-1, with D tentatively TRBD1 (5 bases). V was pared by 3 bases and J by 6 bases, with 8 bases between. This CDR3 has 12 amino acids. Per the germline V gene, CDR1 is WSHSY and CDR2 is SAAADI. The CDR3 DNA sequence: TGCGCCAGCAGTGAAGCAGGGCCTGAAGCTTTCTTT. It yields the protein CASSEAGPEAFF.

This clone was recorded only once. The rearrangement uses TRBV5-1 and TRBJ2-1; the match to TRBD2 covers 9 bases. The V and J ends lost 4 bases and 6 bases, in that order; junction bases with no gene match: 8. CDR1 and CDR2 (germline): SGHRS, YFSETQ. The CDR3 totals 15 residues. CDR3 nucleotide sequence: TGCGCCAGCAGCGTGACTAGCGGTGCTTCCAATGAGCAGTTCTTC. Translated: CASSVTSGASNEQFF.

The rearrangement links TRBV14 to TRBJ2-5; TRBD2 aligns across 12 bases. The CDR3 contains 18 residues. Germline CDR1 reads SGHDN; CDR2 reads FVKESK. V was pared by 0 bases and J by 5 bases, with 10 bases of the junction left unmatched. The CDR3 DNA reads TGTGCCAGCAGCCAAGAAATGAGGACTAGCGGGAATTTGGAGACCCAGTACTTC. Amino acid sequence: CASSQEMRTSGNLETQYF.

V is TRBV6-5 and J is TRBJ1-1; 7 nucleotides match TRBD1. V dropped 1 base and J dropped 11; count of bases not matched to a gene: 7. The CDR3 length is 13 residues. Per germline, CDR1 MNHEY and CDR2 SVGAGI. CDR3 nucleotide sequence: TGTGCCAGCAGTTACTTCCAGGGGGGCGACGCTTTCTTT. Its protein is CASSYFQGGDAFF.

The genes are TRBV20-1 and TRBJ2-5; D gene uncertain. This CDR3 contains 10 residues. The germline gives CDR1 DFQATT, CDR2 SNEGSKA (reference sequence). V was trimmed by 6 bases and J by 5 bases, leaving 7 bases between them. CDR3 sequence: CSAHLETQYF. The CDR3 nucleotides are TGCAGTGCCCACTTGGAGACCCAGTACTTC.

The V call is TRBV19, the J call TRBJ1-1; tentatively, D is TRBD1 (5 bases). The CDR3 extends over 14 amino acids. Germline values: CDR1 LNHDA, CDR2 SQIVND (reference sequence). Between the trimmed V and J ends, which lost 4 bases and 7 bases, there was a span of 16 bases. CDR3 sequence (DNA): TGTGCCAGTAGTAAGGGGAGCGGGGCTTTTGAAGCTTTCTTT. Protein product: CASSKGSGAFEAFF.

The chain recombines TRBV18 with TRBJ2-5, with a possible D match to TRBD2 (5 bases). With 5 bases removed from V and 4 bases from J, the gap between germline ends came to 14 bases. The V gene's germline CDR1 is KGHSH and CDR2 LQKENI. The CDR3 length is 14 residues. This chain's CDR3 is CASSDGPGRETQYF. In nucleotides, the CDR3 is TGTGCCAGCTCAGACGGACCGGGGAGAGAGACCCAGTACTTC. The full variable domain, its missing parts supplied by reference TRBV18 and TRBJ2-5, is NAGVMQNPRHLVRRRGQEARLRCSPMKGHSHVYWYRQLPEEGLKFMVYLQKENIIDESGMPKERFSAEFPKEGPSILRIQQVVRGDSAAYFCASSDGPGRETQYFGPGTRLLVL.

The chain uses TRBV11-1 and TRBJ2-1; 9 bases line up with TRBD2. Germline V gene data show CDR1 as SGHAT and CDR2 as FQDESV (reference sequence). The CDR3 consists of 16 residues. V lost 5 bases to trimming and J lost 4 bases; unmatched junction nucleotides: 9. CDR3 region: CASSLMSSGVYNEQFF. The CDR3 nucleotides read TGTGCCAGCAGCCTCATGTCTAGCGGGGTTTACAATGAGCAGTTCTTC.

The gene calls are TRBV5-6 and TRBJ2-7; 10 positions match TRBD2. Unmatched junction bases numbered 16, after V lost 4 bases and J lost 0 bases. Germline V CDR1 and CDR2: SGHDT, YYEEEE. The CDR3 is 19 amino acids. This CDR3 is CASSLLGASGGTSSYEQYF. The CDR3 region has the DNA TGTGCCAGCAGCCTTCTTGGGGCTAGCGGGGGTACCAGCTCCTACGAGCAGTACTTC.

V is TRBV29-1 and J is TRBJ2-1, with 10 bases lining up with TRBD1. Germline lookup yields CDR1 SQVTM and CDR2 ANQGSEA. The junction had 9 bases not matched to a gene; V was cut back by 7 bases and J by 6 bases. This CDR3 spans 14 amino acids. The CDR3 is CSADTGTGVNEQFF. The CDR3 DNA is TGCAGCGCAGATACCGGGACAGGGGTCAATGAGCAGTTCTTC.

The CDR3, as DNA: TGTGCCAGCAGCCTACAGGGACCATACAATGAGCAGTTCTTC. Residues: CASSLQGPYNEQFF. The chain carries TRBV9 and TRBJ2-1; weak D call: TRBD1 (6 bases). V was trimmed by 4 bases and J by 4 bases, leaving 12 bases between them. Germline loops: CDR1 SGDLS, CDR2 YYNGEE. The CDR3 loop spans 14 amino acids.